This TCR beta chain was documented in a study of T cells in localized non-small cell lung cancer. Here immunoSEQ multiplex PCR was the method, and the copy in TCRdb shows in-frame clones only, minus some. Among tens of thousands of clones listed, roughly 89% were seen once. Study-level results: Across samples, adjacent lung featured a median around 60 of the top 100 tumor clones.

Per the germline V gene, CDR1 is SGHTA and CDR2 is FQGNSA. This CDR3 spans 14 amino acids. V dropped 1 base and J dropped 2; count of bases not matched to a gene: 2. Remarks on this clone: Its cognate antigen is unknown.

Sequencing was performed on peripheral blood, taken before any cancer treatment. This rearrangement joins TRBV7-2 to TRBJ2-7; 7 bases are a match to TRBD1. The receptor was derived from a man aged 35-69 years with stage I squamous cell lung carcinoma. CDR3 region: CASSLVTGAYEQYF. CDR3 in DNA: TGTGCCAGCAGCTTAGTAACAGGGGCCTACGAGCAGTACTTC.